A selection of T cell receptor beta chains follows, all from one sample in a study of blood T cell repertoires in COVID-19. Assay: immunoSEQ multiplex PCR; the TCRdb copy retains only in-frame clones and omits some. The sample includes roughly 500,000 clones, roughly 89% of them seen just once. The sequenced sample consisted of peripheral blood. All receptors derive from a young man with COVID-19, enrolled during active disease. CDR3s include the opening cysteine and the closing phenylalanine or tryptophan. D genes are given only for firm matches. A clone size is listed for some rows: how often the clone was seen (once, few, many), or a class if it is expanded.

>.|15|TRBV5-4|.|TRBJ2-2
CASSSTSRAPGELFF
TGTGCCAGCAGCTCTACTAGTAGAGCCCCCGGGGAGCTGTTTTTT
>.|13|TRBV21-1|.|TRBJ2-5
CASHGTLQETQYF
TGTGCCAGCCATGGGACACTCCAAGAGACCCAGTACTTC
>.|12|TRBV6-5|.|TRBJ2-2
CASSYSRGELFF
TGTGCCAGCAGTTACTCGCGGGGGGAGCTGTTTTTT
>.|12|TRBV7-8|.|TRBJ2-7
CASSVGLYEQYF
TGTGCCAGCAGCGTGGGCCTCTACGAGCAGTACTTC
>TRBD1|15|TRBV27|.|TRBJ1-6
CASSLTGALNSPLHF
TGTGCCAGCAGTTTAACAGGGGCGCTGAATTCACCCCTCCACTTT
>.|12|TRBV12-3/TRBV12-4|.|TRBJ1-2
CASSLGVRDYTF
TGTGCCAGCAGTTTAGGGGTCCGGGACTACACCTTC
>.|14|TRBV29-1|once|TRBJ2-6
CSVSGFSGANVLTF
TGCAGCGTTTCAGGATTTTCTGGGGCCAACGTCCTGACTTTC
>.|14|TRBV19|.|TRBJ1-1
CASSIFWGGTEAFF
TGTGCCAGTAGTATCTTTTGGGGAGGCACTGAAGCTTTCTTT
>.|13|TRBV5-6|.|TRBJ1-3
CASSLFGGNTIYF
TGTGCCAGCAGCTTGTTCGGTGGAAACACCATATATTTT
>.|12|TRBV6-2/TRBV6-3|.|TRBJ1-2
CASSYPGGSYTF
TGTGCCAGCAGTTACCCGGGGGGGAGCTACACCTTC
>TRBD2|15|TRBV13|.|TRBJ2-1
CASSPRLAGVNEQFF
TGTGCCAGCAGCCCCCGACTAGCGGGAGTCAATGAGCAGTTCTTC
>TRBD1|14|TRBV27|.|TRBJ1-2
CASSLLQGQGDYTF
TGTGCCAGCAGTTTACTCCAAGGACAGGGGGACTACACCTTC
>.|14|TRBV24-1|.|TRBJ2-7
CATSDFRDYHEQYF
TGTGCCACCAGTGATTTCCGAGACTACCACGAGCAGTACTTC
>.|15|TRBV5-8|.|TRBJ1-5
CASSLSGTRDQPQHF
TGTGCCAGCAGCTTGAGCGGGACACGGGATCAGCCCCAGCATTTT